The T cell receptor (beta chain) under discussion was sequenced for a study of T cell responses to AZD1222 COVID-19 vaccine. Libraries were prepared by immunoSEQ multiplex PCR; TCRdb keeps only in-frame clonotypes and omits some of them. The table has 75,000 to 100,000 clones, 80% to 90% seen once. Germline lookup yields CDR1 SGDLS and CDR2 YYNGEE. This CDR3 comprises 15 residues. V was cut by 3 bases and J by 2 bases, with 12 bases left in between. Specimen: peripheral blood, collected on day 0 of AZD1222 vaccination. The TCR comes from an adult in good health. This rearrangement joins TRBV9 to TRBJ1-5, with D perhaps matching TRBD1 (5 bases). This CDR3 reads CASSASRDRNQPQHF. For the CDR3, the DNA is TGTGCCAGCAGCGCGTCCAGGGACCGCAATCAGCCCCAGCATTTT.